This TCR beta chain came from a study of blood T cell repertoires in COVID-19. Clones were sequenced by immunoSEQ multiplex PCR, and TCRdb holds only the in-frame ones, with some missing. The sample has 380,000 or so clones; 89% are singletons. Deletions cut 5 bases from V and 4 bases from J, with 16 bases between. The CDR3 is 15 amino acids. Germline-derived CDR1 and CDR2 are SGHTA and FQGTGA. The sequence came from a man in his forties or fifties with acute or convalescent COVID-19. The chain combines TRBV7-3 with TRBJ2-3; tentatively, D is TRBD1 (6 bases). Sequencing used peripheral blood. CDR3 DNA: TGTGCCAGCAGCCCGGATGTTGGGGGCGCAGATACGCAGTATTTT. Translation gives CASSPDVGGADTQYF.